This is a list of T cell receptor beta chains from one sample in a study of Graves' ophthalmopathy and Graves' hyperthyroidism. In TCRdb, the multiplex PCR reads were re-called with MiXCR into one record per CDR3 protein. The table lists 300,000 or so distinct CDR3 sequences, 17% of them singletons. What was sequenced was peripheral blood. The receptors were sampled from an adult man with Graves' ophthalmopathy. Both conserved end residues are trimmed from each CDR3. The size of a clone is reported for some rows only, either as once, few or many, or as a class for expanded clones.

clone_size | j_call | v_call | cdr3_aa
many | TRBJ1-2 | TRBV30 | AWSRQGLHGYT
many | TRBJ2-7 | TRBV11-2 | ASTPRLGQGSHEQY
many | TRBJ2-7 | TRBV9 | ASSVGEGPYYEQY
many | TRBJ2-5 | TRBV6-5 | ASKGRLKQETQY
many | TRBJ1-1 | TRBV10-3 | AISEGQGRRKTEAF
NA | TRBJ2-7 | TRBV5-1 | ASSLNRGDRGDEQY
many | TRBJ2-2 | TRBV2 | ASSVWTGNTGELF
many | TRBJ1-2 | TRBV11-3 | ASSLDRQGYGYT
many | TRBJ2-5 | TRBV12-3/TRBV12-4 | ASSLPVETQY
many | TRBJ1-2 | TRBV6-5 | ASSYSGQGIFGYGYT
many | TRBJ2-5 | TRBV3-1 | ASSQGGLENQY
many | TRBJ2-5 | TRBV24-1 | ATSDFSPGGRETQY
NA | TRBJ1-5 | TRBV19 | ASSIDGAGLQPQH
many | TRBJ1-2 | TRBV5-6 | ASSSSLPGPDLGGYT
many | TRBJ1-5 | TRBV2 | ATSGQLNQPQH
many | TRBJ2-6 | TRBV27 | ASSPARSGANVLT
NA | TRBJ2-2 | TRBV20-1 | SATPGLAGATTPFGELF
many | TRBJ2-7 | TRBV6-2/TRBV6-3 | ASSYSSSYEQY
many | TRBJ2-7 | TRBV7-2 | ASSPDGGSYEQY
many | TRBJ1-2 | TRBV29-1 | SVLNGYST
many | TRBJ1-1 | TRBV5-1 | ASSLVGTSINTEAF
many | TRBJ1-2 | TRBV4-1 | ASSQAGRGVYGYT
NA | TRBJ1-2 | TRBV3-1 | ASSQVDREGGYT
many | TRBJ1-1 | TRBV12-5 | ASGLSSRGDTEAF
many | TRBJ1-5 | TRBV12-3/TRBV12-4 | ASTSGTTNQPQH
many | TRBJ1-3 | TRBV12-3/TRBV12-4 | ASRDTRSGNTIY